This TCR beta chain was captured in a study of T cell repertoires and HLA-DP antigens. Across the whole study: Pre-culture CD4+ samples used around 1,200 ng DNA versus around 200 ng for CD137+CD4+ sorts.

Sequencing used immunoSEQ multiplex PCR; TCRdb keeps in-frame clones, though not all of them. The table shows approximately 100,000 clones, with roughly nine tenths occurring only once. The CDR3 covers 16 residues. Germline V gene sequence: CDR1 SGHRS, CDR2 YFSETQ. The J segment lost 0 bases and the V segment lost 0 bases, leaving 1 base of the junction unmatched. On this clone: Antigen specificity is unknown.

Untouched CD4+ T cells were isolated by negative selection, averaging around 98% purity. The chain employs TRBV5-1 and TRBJ2-1, with 9 bases matching TRBD2. This clonotype was sampled from a man aged 45 to 65 in good health and CMV-seronegative. The sample taken for sequencing was CD4+ T cells from PBMCs. The CDR3 bases are TGCGCCAGCAGCTTGGGTAGCGGGAGCTCCTACAATGAGCAGTTCTTC. Amino acid sequence: CASSLGSGSSYNEQFF.